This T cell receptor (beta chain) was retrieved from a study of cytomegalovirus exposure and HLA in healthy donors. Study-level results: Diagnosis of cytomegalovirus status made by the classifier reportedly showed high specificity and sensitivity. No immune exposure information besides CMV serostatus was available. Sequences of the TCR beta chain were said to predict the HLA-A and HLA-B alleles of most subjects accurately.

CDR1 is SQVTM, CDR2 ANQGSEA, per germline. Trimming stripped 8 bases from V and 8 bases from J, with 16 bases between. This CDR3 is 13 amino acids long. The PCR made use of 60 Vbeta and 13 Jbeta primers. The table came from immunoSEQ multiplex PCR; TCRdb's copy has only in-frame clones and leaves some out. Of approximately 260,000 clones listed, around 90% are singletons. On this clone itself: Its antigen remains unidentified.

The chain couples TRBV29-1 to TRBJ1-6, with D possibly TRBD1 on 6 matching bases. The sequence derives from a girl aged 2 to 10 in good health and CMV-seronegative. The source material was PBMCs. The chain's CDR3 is CSISGGADSPLHF. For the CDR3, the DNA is TGCAGCATCTCCGGGGGGGCCGATTCACCCCTCCACTTT.